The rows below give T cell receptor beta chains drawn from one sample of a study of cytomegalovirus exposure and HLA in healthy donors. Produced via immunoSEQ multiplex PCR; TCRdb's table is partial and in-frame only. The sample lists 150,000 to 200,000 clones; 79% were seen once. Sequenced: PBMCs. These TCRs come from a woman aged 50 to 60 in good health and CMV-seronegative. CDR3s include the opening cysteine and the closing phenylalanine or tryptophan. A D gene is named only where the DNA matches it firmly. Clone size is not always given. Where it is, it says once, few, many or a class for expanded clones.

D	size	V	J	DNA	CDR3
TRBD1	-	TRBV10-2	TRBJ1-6	TGCGCCAGCAGTGAGTCGAGGCAGGGGGGAAATTCACCCCTCCACTTT	CASSESRQGGNSPLHF
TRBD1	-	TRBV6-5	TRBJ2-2	TGTGCCAGCCTTGGCCGGACAGGGAGGTCCGGGGAGCTGTTTTTT	CASLGRTGRSGELFF
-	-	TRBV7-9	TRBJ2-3	TGTGCCAGCTCCATAGTCGCGGTACGGCGCACAGATACGCAGTATTTT	CASSIVAVRRTDTQYF
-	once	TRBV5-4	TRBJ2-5	TGTGCCAGCAGCTTAAGTCTACCGGAGACCCAGTACTTC	CASSLSLPETQYF
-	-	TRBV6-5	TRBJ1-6	TGTGCCAGCAGTTCATACAGGAATTTTCTTAATTCACCCCTCCACTTT	CASSSYRNFLNSPLHF
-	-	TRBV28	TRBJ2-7	TGTGCCAGCAGTCTACCCTCCCAGCGGTCCGCCTACGAGCAGTACTTC	CASSLPSQRSAYEQYF
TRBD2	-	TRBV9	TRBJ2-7	TGTGCCAGCAGCCCCCGACTAGCGGGAGGAGTCGAGCAGTACTTC	CASSPRLAGGVEQYF
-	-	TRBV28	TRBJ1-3	TGTGCCAGCAGCAGCGGTAGCTCTGGAAACACCATATATTTT	CASSSGSSGNTIYF
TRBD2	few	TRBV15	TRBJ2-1	TGTGCCACCAGCAGGGGACTAGCGGATTACAATGAGCAGTTCTTC	CATSRGLADYNEQFF
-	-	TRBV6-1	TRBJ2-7	TGTGCCAGCAGGACAGAGGTTCCCGGCGAGCAGTACTTC	CASRTEVPGEQYF
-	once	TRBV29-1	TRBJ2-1	TGCAGCGGGAGAAGGGGTAATGAGCAGTTCTTC	CSGRRGNEQFF
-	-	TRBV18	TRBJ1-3	TGTGCCAGCTCACCCCGGGACATCAACTCTGGAAACACCATATATTTT	CASSPRDINSGNTIYF
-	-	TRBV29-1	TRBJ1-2	TGCAGCGTTGATGTCAGGGAAACGAGTGGCTACACCTTC	CSVDVRETSGYTF
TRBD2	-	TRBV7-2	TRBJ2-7	TGTGCCAGCAGCGAGGCGACTAGCGGGAGCCCCTTCGAGCAGTACTTC	CASSEATSGSPFEQYF
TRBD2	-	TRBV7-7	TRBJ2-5	TGTGCTAGCAGTAAGAGCGGGATCATGGAGACCCAGTACTTC	CASSKSGIMETQYF
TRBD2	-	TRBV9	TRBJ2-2	TGTGCCAGCAGCGTGACTAGCGGGGGGAACACCGGGGAGCTGTTTTTT	CASSVTSGGNTGELFF
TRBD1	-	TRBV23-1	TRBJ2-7	TGCGCCAGCAGTCAATCTGGCCAGGGGGCTGACGAGCAGTACTTC	CASSQSGQGADEQYF
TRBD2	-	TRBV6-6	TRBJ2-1	TGTGCCAGCAGTGGTGGTAGCGGGAGTAGGTTCTTC	CASSGGSGSRFF
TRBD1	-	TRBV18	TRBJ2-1	TGTGCCAGCTCATCGGACAGGAGCAATGAGCAGTTCTTC	CASSSDRSNEQFF
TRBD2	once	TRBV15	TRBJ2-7	TGTGCCACCAGCAGCCAGCGGGAGGCTACCTACGAGCAGTACTTC	CATSSQREATYEQYF
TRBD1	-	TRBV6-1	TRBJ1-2	TGTGCCAGCAGTGGGGGACAGGGACGAAGTGACACCTTC	CASSGGQGRSDTF
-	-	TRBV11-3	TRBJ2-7	TGTGCCAGCAGCTCAGGTCGGACAGACAACTCCTACGAGCAGTACTTC	CASSSGRTDNSYEQYF
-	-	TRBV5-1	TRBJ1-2	TGCGCCAGCAGCCCCGGTTGGGGAGACTATGGCTACACCTTC	CASSPGWGDYGYTF
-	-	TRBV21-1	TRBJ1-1	TGTGCCAGCAGCACACAGGGTAGGAACACTGAAGCTTTCTTT	CASSTQGRNTEAFF
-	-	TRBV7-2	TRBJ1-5	TGTGCCAGCAGCTTCAGGGGTGGGCCCCAGCATTTT	CASSFRGGPQHF
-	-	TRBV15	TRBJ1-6	TGTGCCACCAGCGGGAGCTCCTATAATTCACCCCTCCACTTT	CATSGSSYNSPLHF
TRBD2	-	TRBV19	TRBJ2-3	TGTGCCAGTAGTTCGAGCGGGGTGAGCACAGATACGCAGTATTTT	CASSSSGVSTDTQYF
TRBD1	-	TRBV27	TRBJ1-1	TGTGCCAGCAGTTTCCGAGGACAGGGGAGAGGAGGCACTGAAGCTTTCTTT	CASSFRGQGRGGTEAFF
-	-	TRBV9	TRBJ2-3	TGTGCCAGCAGCCCCTACACAGATACGCAGTATTTT	CASSPYTDTQYF
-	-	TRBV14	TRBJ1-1	TGTGCCAGCAACCAAGGCAGGAACACTGAAGCTTTCTTT	CASNQGRNTEAFF
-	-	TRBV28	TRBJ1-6	TGTGCCAGCGTGGCGCCAGGGTCTAATTCACCCCTCCACTTT	CASVAPGSNSPLHF
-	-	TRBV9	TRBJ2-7	TGTGCCAGCAGCGTAGGCGGGACGGCCTACGAGCAGTACTTC	CASSVGGTAYEQYF
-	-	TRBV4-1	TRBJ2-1	TGCGCCAGCAGCCAAGAGCTAAGCTCCTACAATGAGCAGTTCTTC	CASSQELSSYNEQFF
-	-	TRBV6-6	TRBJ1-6	TGTGCCAGCACCCGGGCGATCGCGGCGGGGTCACCCCTCCACTTT	CASTRAIAAGSPLHF
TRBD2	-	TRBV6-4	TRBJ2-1	TGTGCCAGCAGTGACAGGGGCGGTGTTGGAGCGGGAGGTTTATTCTTC	CASSDRGGVGAGGLFF
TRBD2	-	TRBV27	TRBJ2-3	TGTGCCAGCAGTTTATTGGGTTCTAGCGGCCTCTCCGATACGCAGTATTTT	CASSLLGSSGLSDTQYF
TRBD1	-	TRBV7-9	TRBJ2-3	TGTGCCAGCAGCAAACAGACAGGGGGAGGGACAGATACGCAGTATTTT	CASSKQTGGGTDTQYF
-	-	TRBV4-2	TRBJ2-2	TGTGCCAGCAGCCAAGATCCGGGGGCCGGGGAGCTGTTTTTT	CASSQDPGAGELFF
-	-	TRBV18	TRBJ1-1	TGTGCCAGCCGGTCGGGTCACACTGAAGCTTTCTTT	CASRSGHTEAFF
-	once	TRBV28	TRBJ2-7	TGTGCCAGCAGTTTAATAGGGGTCTTCTACGAGCAGTACTTC	CASSLIGVFYEQYF
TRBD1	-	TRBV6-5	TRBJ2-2	TGTGCCAGCAGTACAGGGGTCTTCGGGGAGCTGTTTTTT	CASSTGVFGELFF
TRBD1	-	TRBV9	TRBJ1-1	TGTGCCAGCAGCGGACAGGGGGAAACTGAAGCTTTCTTT	CASSGQGETEAFF
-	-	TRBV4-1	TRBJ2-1	TGCGCCAGCAGTCCGCAGGGAAACTCCTACAATGAGCAGTTCTTC	CASSPQGNSYNEQFF
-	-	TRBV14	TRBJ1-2	TGTGCCAGCAGCCGCGGGGGTAACTTTGGCTACACCTTC	CASSRGGNFGYTF
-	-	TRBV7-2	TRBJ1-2	TGTGCCAGCAGCTTAGACAGGGACTATGGCTACACCTTC	CASSLDRDYGYTF
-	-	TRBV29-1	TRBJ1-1	TGCAGCGTTGACCCGGTGAACACTGAAGCTTTCTTT	CSVDPVNTEAFF
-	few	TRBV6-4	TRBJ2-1	TGTGCCAGCAGGACTAGGAGAGGGGACAATGAGCAGTTCTTC	CASRTRRGDNEQFF
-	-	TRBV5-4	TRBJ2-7	TGTGCCAGCAGCCAAGAAGCACTAGCCTACGAGCAGTACTTC	CASSQEALAYEQYF
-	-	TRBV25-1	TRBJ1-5	TGTGCCAGCAGTGGGGAGTTCAATCAGCCCCAGCATTTT	CASSGEFNQPQHF
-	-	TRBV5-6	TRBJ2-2	TGTGCCAGCAGCTTGGGGAGTGGAGCCGGGGAGCTGTTTTTT	CASSLGSGAGELFF
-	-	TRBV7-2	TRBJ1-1	TGTGCCAGCAGCTCAGGGGTTACTGAAGCTTTCTTT	CASSSGVTEAFF
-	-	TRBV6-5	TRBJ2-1	TGTGCCAGCAGTTACCCCAGGGGGGATGAGCAGTTCTTC	CASSYPRGDEQFF
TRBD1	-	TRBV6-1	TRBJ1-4	TGTGCCAGCAGTGAAGACAGGGGGCGCCCCATTGAAAAACTGTTTTTT	CASSEDRGRPIEKLFF
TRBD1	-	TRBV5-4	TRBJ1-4	TGTGCCAGCAGCTCGAACAGACAGGGACCAAATGAAAAACTGTTTTTT	CASSSNRQGPNEKLFF
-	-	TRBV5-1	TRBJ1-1	TGCGCCAGCAGCTTGGAGCGAGACACTGAAGCTTTCTTT	CASSLERDTEAFF